One sample yielded the 11 T cell receptor beta chains listed below, sequenced in a study of metastatic and nonmetastatic thyroid tumors. All patients reached thyroid surgery having received no treatment beforehand. Using MiXCR, TCRdb re-called clones from the PCR reads. This sample has about 3,500 clones, with roughly 35% found just once. Sequenced input: adjacent normal tissue. The receptors here all came from a male donor with papillary thyroid cancer or a benign thyroid nodule (not recorded which). Some clones in this sample may be carry-over from other donors' samples.

This chain connects TRBV5-1 to TRBJ2-3; maybe TRBD2 (6 bases). Trimming left V 0 bases short and J 5 bases short, with 13 bases between. Per germline, CDR1 SGHRS and CDR2 YFSETQ. The CDR3 has 15 amino acids. CDR3 loop: CASSLERVWGDTQYF. The CDR3 DNA sequence: TGCGCCAGCAGCTTGGAGCGGGTGTGGGGAGATACGCAGTATTTT.

This clone was found a few times. V is TRBV27 and J is TRBJ1-5; TRBD1 matches 7 bases. The CDR3 consists of 13 residues. The germline gives CDR1 MNHEY, CDR2 SMNVEV (reference sequence). The V and J ends lost 7 bases and 8 bases, in that order; junction bases with no gene match: 8. The CDR3 coding sequence is TGTGCCAGCATACGTACAGGGGACAAGCCCCAGCATTTT. Its protein is CASIRTGDKPQHF.

This clone is large by share. The chain is built from TRBV11-2 and TRBJ2-7; TRBD1 agrees at 8 bases. CDR1 SGHAT and CDR2 FQNNGV come from the germline V gene. Germline trimming cut 5 bases from V and 3 bases from J; bases unmatched to any gene: 9. The CDR3 runs 15 residues. CDR3 sequence: CASSARQGNDYEQYF. The CDR3 region has the DNA TGTGCCAGCAGCGCCAGACAGGGGAATGACTACGAGCAGTACTTC.

This clone was counted only a few times. The CDR3 loop reads CASSPPDTNYGYTF. CDR3 DNA sequence: TGTGCCAGCAGCCCGCCGGACACGAACTATGGCTACACCTTC. The chain is built from TRBV6-1 and TRBJ1-2; D perhaps matches TRBD1 (5 bases). V dropped 6 bases and J dropped 2 bases, with 13 bases sitting between them. The CDR3 is 14 residues long. Germline V CDR1 and CDR2: MNHNS, SASEGT.

J is TRBJ2-7 and V is TRBV19, with D unclear. Germline V gene lookup returns CDR1 LNHDA and CDR2 SQIVND (reference sequence). The ends were cut back, 2 bases at V and 0 bases at J, with 14 bases in the middle. The CDR3 is 16 amino acids. CDR3 DNA: TGTGCCAGTAGTATACAAGAGACGGTGAGCTCCTACGAGCAGTACTTC. Protein sequence: CASSIQETVSSYEQYF. Complete variable domain (other parts from reference TRBV19 and TRBJ2-7): DGGITQSPKYLFRKEGQNVTLSCEQNLNHDAMYWYRQDPGQGLRLIYYSQIVNDFQKGDIAEGYSVSREKKESFPLTVTSAQKNPTAFYLCASSIQETVSSYEQYFGPGTRLTVT.

The chain combines TRBV6-1 with TRBJ2-7, with TRBD1 matching 8 bases. The J segment lost 5 bases and the V segment lost 1 base, leaving 7 bases of the junction unmatched. Germline V gives CDR1 MNHNS, CDR2 SASEGT. This CDR3 region has 15 residues. CDR3 sequence: CASSEETGGSHEQYF. CDR3 DNA sequence: TGTGCCAGCAGTGAAGAAACAGGGGGAAGCCACGAGCAGTACTTC.

Relative to its sample, this clone is large. This sequence joins TRBV20-1 and TRBJ2-6, with D unresolved. V shed 3 bases and J shed 1 base, with 7 bases lying between them. The CDR3 is made up of 14 amino acids. CDR1 DFQATT and CDR2 SNEGSKA come from the germline V gene (reference sequence). CDR3 coding DNA: TGCAGTGCTAGGGGAAGGTCTGGGGCCAACGTCCTGACTTTC. Its translation: CSARGRSGANVLTF.

The sample holds a few counts of this clone. The chain couples TRBV6-2 or TRBV6-3 to TRBJ2-3; perhaps TRBD1 as D (6 bases). V was trimmed by 1 base and J by 2 bases, leaving 10 bases between them. The CDR3 consists of 15 residues. Germline CDR1 is MNHEY and CDR2 is SVGEGT. The CDR3: CASSYYRAPTDTQYF. CDR3 in DNA: TGTGCCAGCAGTTACTACAGGGCACCCACAGATACGCAGTATTTT.

The rearrangement joins TRBV7-6 to TRBJ2-7; D not resolved. The V end was cut by 5 bases, the J end by 0 bases, with 8 bases between. This CDR3 region has 13 residues. Per germline, CDR1 SGHVS and CDR2 FNYEAQ. CDR3 region: CASSLSSSYEQYF. The CDR3 coding sequence is TGTGCCAGCAGCCTATCTAGCTCCTACGAGCAGTACTTC.

The gene calls are TRBV11-3 and TRBJ1-1; D remains ambiguous. The CDR3 loop spans 11 amino acids. Trimming pared 7 bases from V and 1 base from J, leaving 4 bases between. From germline, CDR1 is SGHNT and CDR2 YENEEA. The CDR3 region is CASMGNTEAFF. CDR3 in DNA: TGTGCCAGCATGGGGAACACTGAAGCTTTCTTT. Variable domain in full (rest from reference TRBV11-3 and TRBJ1-1): EAGVVQSPRYKIIEKKQPVAFWCNPISGHNTLYWYLQNLGQGPELLIRYENEEAVDDSQLPKDRFSAERLKGVDSTLKIQPAELGDSAVYLCASMGNTEAFFGQGTRLTVV.

The chain combines TRBV20-1 with TRBJ2-3, with no clear D. The V end lost 1 base, the J end lost 3 bases, and 14 bases lay between the germline ends. The CDR3 has 15 residues. Germline loops: CDR1 DFQATT, CDR2 SNEGSKA (reference sequence). The CDR3 DNA is TGCAGTGCTAGAGTCCGAGCCGTTATGACAGATACGCAGTATTTT. Protein product: CSARVRAVMTDTQYF.